This note documents a single T cell receptor (beta chain) sequence. Its antigen remains undetermined. Within one base of it there is no much larger clone, and no base qualities were kept. The data were obtained in a study of preoperative IRX-2 immunotherapy in early breast cancer (dated 2019 in TCRdb). Receptor libraries were prepared by the immunoSEQ multiplex PCR assay. TCRdb provides this immuneACCESS table in a form limited to in-frame rearrangements. Some clones are lacking; in checked studies, under half of them reflect an unresolved V gene, and why the rest are absent is not known. The sample records more than 20,000 clones, roughly 74% of which are singletons. The ten top clones hold roughly 2.4% of the sample. The treatment or condition label on this specimen signifies: preoperative locoregional IRX-2 cytokine immunotherapy. The samples were obtained from a phase Ib study that tested preoperative, locoregional IRX-2 cytokine immunotherapy designed to prime immune responses. The donors were early-stage breast cancer patients who were given IRX-2 prior to surgery.

The germline V gene encodes CDR1 SGHNT and CDR2 YENEEA. The trim is 1 base for V and 2 bases for J, with a gap of 8 bases between the germline ends. Reading from cysteine to phenylalanine, the CDR3 counts 14 amino acids. Of the read, only the CDR3 DNA is kept; its 42 bases are in frame from base 1. Recombination linked TRBV11-3 to TRBJ2-5; the D gene identity is not certain. This TCR was sampled from a human donor with breast cancer. This material consisted of lymph node tissue, taken before IRX-2 immunotherapy. The DNA sequence is as follows: TGTGCCAGCAGCTTAGTCACAGTTCAAGAGACCCAGTACTTC. This is translated as CASSLVTVQETQYF.